This T cell receptor (beta chain) was found in a study of CD4 T cells in relation to SARS-CoV-2 and coronaviruses. Whole-study results and caveats: Samples before the pandemic and after infection were not matched within any donor.

CD4+ T cells from unexposed donors were obtained before the COVID-19 pandemic (2011-2018). CD4+ T cells were isolated from the cells after more than 8 days of culture. Cells permitting, SARS-CoV-2 S/N and four cold-coronavirus spikes were tested on unexposed-donor CD4+ T cells. As concerns this clone: The antigen remains undetermined.

V was cut by 2 bases and J by 8 bases, with 6 bases left in between. The CDR3 has 12 amino acids. Germline CDR1 is LGHDT and CDR2 is YNNKEL (reference sequence). The protocol was immunoSEQ multiplex PCR, while the TCRdb copy is restricted to in-frame clones and leaves out a portion. Among approximately 20,000 clones listed, 60% to 80% were seen once. Source material: CD4+ T cells from PBMCs, cultured in vitro. The chain is built from TRBV3-1 (or the pseudogene TRBV3-2) and TRBJ1-4; D uncertain. This clonotype was sampled from a human donor in good health. CDR3 nucleotides: TGTGCCAGCAGCCAAATGGGGGAAAAACTGTTTTTT. This codes for CASSQMGEKLFF.